A selection of T cell receptor beta chains follows, all from one sample in a study of OX40 agonist ivuxolimab in advanced cancers. Data came from immunoSEQ multiplex PCR; TCRdb stores just in-frame clones and leaves some out. The profile shows 58,000 or so clones, approximately 80% of them singletons. The sequenced sample was CD4+ or CD8+ T cells sorted from blood, obtained in a trial of the OX40 agonist ivuxolimab. The origin of the receptors is an adult with an advanced solid tumor such as melanoma, head and neck, liver or kidney cancer. Each CDR3 is given with its conserved first and last residue. D genes are given only for firm matches. For some rows the clone size is stated as once, few or many, or as a class when expanded; others skip it.

>TRBJ2-3|-|13|-|TRBV11-3
TGTGCCAGCAGCTCTGAAACAGGAGATACGCAGTATTTT
CASSSETGDTQYF
>TRBJ1-4|-|15|-|TRBV5-1
TGCGCCAGCAGCTTGGCCCCCTCCGGGACACGGGGACTGTTTTTT
CASSLAPSGTRGLFF
>TRBJ2-3|-|14|TRBD2|TRBV6-5
TGTGCCAGCAAGGCGGGGGGTAGCACAGATACGCAGTATTTT
CASKAGGSTDTQYF
>TRBJ2-7|-|15|-|TRBV6-1
TGTGCCAGCAGTCCCCTGGCGGGTCCCTCCTACGAGCAGTACTTC
CASSPLAGPSYEQYF
>TRBJ2-7|-|15|TRBD1|TRBV10-1
TGCGCCAGCAGTGACCCGGGGGGACAGGGGGCTGAGCAGTACTTC
CASSDPGGQGAEQYF
>TRBJ2-7|-|15|TRBD1|TRBV6-6
TGTGCCAGCAGTTACCGACCAGGGGGCGAGGGCGAGCAGTACTTC
CASSYRPGGEGEQYF
>TRBJ2-1|-|18|TRBD1|TRBV19
TGTGCCAGTAGTTCTGGGGCAGGGGGTAGCGAGGACTACAATGAGCAGTTCTTC
CASSSGAGGSEDYNEQFF
>TRBJ1-6|once|15|-|TRBV19
TGTGCCAGTAGTTCGGCGACAGGTTCCCCTTCACCCCTCCACTTT
CASSSATGSPSPLHF
>TRBJ2-1|few|16|-|TRBV5-1
TGCGCCAGCAGCTTTAATCTTCAGGGGCCCTACAATGAGCAGTTCTTC
CASSFNLQGPYNEQFF
>TRBJ1-2|-|14|-|TRBV7-9
TGTGCCAGCAGCCCCCCATCGGGAAACTATGGCTACACCTTC
CASSPPSGNYGYTF
>TRBJ2-7|few|15|-|TRBV4-2
TGTGCCAGCAGCCAGAGTAACAGGATGTCCTACGAGCAGTACTTC
CASSQSNRMSYEQYF
>TRBJ2-2|-|17|TRBD2|TRBV7-2
TGTGCCAGCAGCCGGACTAGCGGACACCCGAACACCGGGGAGCTGTTTTTT
CASSRTSGHPNTGELFF
>TRBJ2-1|-|15|-|TRBV7-3
TGTGCCAGCAGCTTAGGTCACTCATCCTACAATGAGCAGTTCTTC
CASSLGHSSYNEQFF
>TRBJ2-5|-|13|-|TRBV29-1
TGCAGCGTTGAAGCGCAGCGATTGGAGACCCAGTACTTC
CSVEAQRLETQYF
>TRBJ2-5|-|17|TRBD2|TRBV5-1
TGCGCCAGCAGCTTGGAAGGCACCACTAGCGGGAGGGAGACCCAGTACTTC
CASSLEGTTSGRETQYF
>TRBJ1-2|once|19|TRBD1|TRBV7-9
TGTGCCAGCAGCTTAATTGGGGAGGAGGGGGCGCGTCCGGCGTGGGGTTACACCTTC
CASSLIGEEGARPAWGYTF
>TRBJ2-5|-|14|-|TRBV6-5
TGTGCCAGCAACCCCCAGCGGGCCTTTGGGACCCAGTACTTC
CASNPQRAFGTQYF
>TRBJ2-1|-|17|TRBD1|TRBV25-1
TGTGCCAGCAGTAGAGATTCTCCGGGACAGGGGGTGGATGAGCAGTTCTTC
CASSRDSPGQGVDEQFF
>TRBJ2-7|-|13|-|TRBV19
TGTGCCAGTAGTACAACCGGAACCCCCGAGCAGTACTTC
CASSTTGTPEQYF
>TRBJ1-1|-|15|-|TRBV9
TGTGCCAGCAGCGTCCTCCCCCGGGTGAACACTGAAGCTTTCTTT
CASSVLPRVNTEAFF